This passage covers 15 T cell receptor beta chains from one sample sequenced in a study of T cell responses to AZD1222 COVID-19 vaccine. The data were produced by immunoSEQ multiplex PCR, yet TCRdb's version contains in-frame clones alone and is incomplete. The sample contains about 210,000 clones, less than 95% of which appear only once. The input for sequencing was peripheral blood, taken 28 days after the second dose of the MenACWY control vaccine. All receptors derive from an adult who received the MenACWY meningococcal vaccine as a control.

The rearrangement uses TRBV5-3 and TRBJ1-1; 7 bases align to TRBD1. TRBV5-3 is reported as an ORF; its role is uncertain. The CDR3 covers 15 residues. V trimming: 5 bases; J trimming: 5 bases; junction bases outside the gene matches: 12. CDR3 nucleotides: TGTGCCAGAAGAGACGCGACAGGGAAAGAAACTGAAGCTTTCTTT. Translated: CARRDATGKETEAFF.

The chain employs TRBV28 and TRBJ2-2; D not resolved. Deletions cut 4 bases from V and 14 bases from J, with 11 bases between. Germline V CDR1 and CDR2: MDHEN, SYDVKM. The CDR3 is made up of 11 amino acids. This CDR3 is CASSYKTPLFF. The CDR3 DNA follows: TGTGCCAGCAGTTACAAAACTCCCCTGTTTTTT.

With regard to this clone: Other DNA sequences of this sample code for an identical CDR3. The chain carries TRBV28 and TRBJ1-1, with D uncertain. The germline V gene encodes CDR1 MDHEN and CDR2 SYDVKM. Trimming pared 6 bases from V and 0 bases from J, leaving 2 bases between. The CDR3 spans 11 residues. CDR3 in DNA: TGTGCCAGCAGGGTGAACACTGAAGCTTTCTTT. This sequence encodes CASRVNTEAFF.

The chain carries TRBV30 and TRBJ2-7; possible D gene TRBD2, 6 bases. There are 17 residues in the CDR3. The V end was cut by 2 bases, the J end by 0 bases, with 20 bases between. CDR1 GTSNPN and CDR2 SVGIG come from the germline V gene (reference sequence). CDR3 amino acids: CAWSWGGGGGSSYEQYF. The CDR3 coding sequence is TGTGCCTGGAGTTGGGGAGGAGGAGGAGGGTCCTCCTACGAGCAGTACTTC.

This rearrangement joins TRBV5-1 to TRBJ2-7; the D call may be TRBD1 or TRBD2 (7 bases each). Germline lookup yields CDR1 SGHRS and CDR2 YFSETQ. The CDR3 has 15 residues. V lost 1 base to trimming and J lost 2 bases, with 13 bases between them. The CDR3: CASSLTGEGTYEQYF. DNA for the CDR3: TGCGCCAGCAGCTTGACAGGGGAGGGGACCTACGAGCAGTACTTC. Full variable domain (remainder filled in from reference TRBV5-1 and TRBJ2-7): KAGVTQTPRYLIKTRGQQVTLSCSPISGHRSVSWYQQTPGQGLQFLFEYFSETQRNKGNFPGRFSGRQFSNSRSEMNVSTLELGDSALYLCASSLTGEGTYEQYFGPGTRLTVT.

J is TRBJ2-7 and V is TRBV5-1, with 7 bases matching TRBD1. Germline CDR1 is SGHRS and CDR2 is YFSETQ. V lost 5 bases to trimming and J lost 4 bases; unmatched junction nucleotides: 12. The CDR3 spans 15 residues. The CDR3 region is CASSLGGQTIYEQYF. DNA of the CDR3: TGCGCCAGCAGTTTAGGGGGACAGACTATTTACGAGCAGTACTTC.

The chain couples TRBV5-5 to TRBJ1-3; possibly TRBD1 for D (5 bases). Trimming pared 3 bases from V and 2 bases from J, leaving 9 bases between. Germline V gene lookup returns CDR1 SGHKS and CDR2 YYEKEE (reference sequence). The CDR3 extends over 14 amino acids. The CDR3 nucleotides read TGTGCCAGCAGCTCGGGGGGTGCTGGAAACACCATATATTTT. Its protein is CASSSGGAGNTIYF.

This rearrangement joins TRBV3-1 (or the pseudogene TRBV3-2) to TRBJ2-7, with D maybe TRBD1 (6 bases). Germline loops: CDR1 LGHDT, CDR2 YNNKEL (reference sequence). V gave up 0 bases and J gave up 6 bases, with 9 bases separating them. The CDR3 consists of 13 residues. In nucleotides, the CDR3 is TGTGCCAGCAGCCAAGATCAGGGGCCCGAGCAGTACTTC. Its protein product is CASSQDQGPEQYF.

The chain employs TRBV11-2 and TRBJ2-5, with 7 bases matching TRBD2. Germline CDR1 reads SGHAT; CDR2 reads FQNNGV. The CDR3 extends over 18 amino acids. Trimming removed 1 base from V and 2 bases from J; junction bases left unmatched: 13. The CDR3 loop reads CASSLVSPWSSGQETQYF. CDR3 coding DNA: TGTGCCAGCAGCTTAGTCTCACCCTGGTCTAGCGGTCAAGAGACCCAGTACTTC.

This clone was detected only once. This chain connects TRBV5-1 to TRBJ2-3, with D perhaps TRBD2 (6 bases). Germline values: CDR1 SGHRS, CDR2 YFSETQ. V was cut by 4 bases and J by 5 bases, with 20 bases left in between. This CDR3 spans 16 amino acids. The CDR3 DNA follows: TGCGCCAGCAGCCCCGTTCCTGTTCGGCGGGAAGATACGCAGTATTTT. Translated, it gives CASSPVPVRREDTQYF.

The count of this clone is one. The rearrangement uses TRBV28 and TRBJ1-5; tentatively, D is TRBD1 (6 bases). This CDR3 region has 13 residues. The germline V gene encodes CDR1 MDHEN and CDR2 SYDVKM. The V end was cut by 7 bases, the J end by 7 bases, with 14 bases between. CDR3 sequence: CASTPTGLQPQHF. The CDR3 coding sequence is TGTGCCAGCACCCCGACAGGCCTGCAGCCCCAGCATTTT.

The chain uses TRBV15 and TRBJ2-2, with D possibly TRBD2 on 5 matching bases. The V gene's germline CDR1 is LNHNV and CDR2 YYDKDF (reference sequence). The CDR3 sequence is 17 residues long. Trimming took 0 bases from V and 4 from J, leaving 15 bases between them. The CDR3 here is CATSRDLRASGTGELFF. As DNA, the CDR3 is TGTGCCACCAGCAGAGATTTGAGGGCTAGTGGCACCGGGGAGCTGTTTTTT.

The rearrangement links TRBV5-6 to TRBJ2-7; 14 bases agree with TRBD2. Germline-derived CDR1 and CDR2 are SGHDT and YYEEEE. With V trimmed by 3 bases and J by 2 bases, 4 bases remained unmatched. CDR3 length equals 16 residues. CDR3 in DNA: TGTGCCAGCAGCTCGGGACTAGCGGGAGTAGCCTACGAGCAGTACTTC. Translated, it gives CASSSGLAGVAYEQYF. The whole variable domain, remainder taken from reference TRBV5-6 and TRBJ2-7, is DAGVTQSPTHLIKTRGQQVTLRCSPKSGHDTVSWYQQALGQGPQFIFQYYEEEERQRGNFPDRFSGHQFPNYSSELNVNALLLGDSALYLCASSSGLAGVAYEQYFGPGTRLTVT.

CDR3 sequence (DNA): TGTGCCAGCAGCCCCGGACAGGAACGGAATTCACCCCTCCACTTT. As protein: CASSPGQERNSPLHF. This chain joins TRBV7-8 and TRBJ1-6; TRBD1 matches at 7 bases. V lost 5 bases to trimming and J lost 7 bases; unmatched junction nucleotides: 8. The CDR3 covers 15 residues. Germline-derived CDR1 and CDR2 are SGHVS and FQNEAQ.

The chain couples TRBV27 to TRBJ2-1; unclear D gene. This CDR3 has 14 residues. V was trimmed by 1 base and J by 6 bases, leaving 10 bases between them. CDR1 is MNHEY and CDR2 is SMNVEV in the germline V gene (reference sequence). In nucleotides, the CDR3 is TGTGCCAGCAGTTTATTAGACCGTCCCAATGAGCAGTTCTTC. Protein sequence: CASSLLDRPNEQFF.